This T cell receptor (beta chain) was profiled in a study of T-cell reconstitution after alpha-beta-depleted transplantation in children. Study-wide findings and caveats: From surviving recipient T cells and thymic progenitors came the high day-60 TCRbeta diversity observed in some patients. Several hundred rapidly expanded clones from non-depleted graft cells reportedly supplied alpha-beta T cells about two months post-transplant. A year post-transplant, T-cell counts and diversity derived mostly from newly produced T cells.

Unique molecular identifiers were incorporated into the prepared TCRbeta library. TCRdb re-derived calls from the PCR reads in MiXCR, one entry per CDR3 protein. The sample yields about 540,000 distinct CDR3 sequences, 25% to 30% seen once. As for this clonotype: Its matching antigen is unknown.

Germline CDR1 SQVTM, CDR2 ANQGSEA. V dropped 3 bases and J dropped 5; count of bases not matched to a gene: 12. The CDR3 contains 17 residues. The sample consisted of PBMCs, taken before TCRalphabeta/CD19-depleted stem cell transplant. V is TRBV29-1 and J is TRBJ2-5; TRBD2 matches 13 bases. The clonotype was recovered from a boy under two years old with Wiskott-Aldrich syndrome, due to receive a stem cell transplant. The CDR3 loop reads CSVEGGLAGETSETQYF. CDR3 bases: TGCAGCGTTGAGGGTGGACTAGCGGGAGAAACGTCGGAGACCCAGTACTTC. The full variable domain, its missing parts supplied by reference TRBV29-1 and TRBJ2-5, is SAVISQKPSRDICQRGTSLTIQCQVDSQVTMMFWYRQQPGQSLTLIATANQGSEATYESGFVIDKFPISRPNLTFSTLTVSNMSPEDSSIYLCSVEGGLAGETSETQYFGPGTRLLVL.